Listed below are T cell receptor beta chains from one sample, sequenced in a study of graft-versus-host responses after intestinal transplantation. Their target antigens are unknown. TCRdb's copy holds only in-frame clones and misses some; the assay was immunoSEQ multiplex PCR. The sample has some 97,000 clones, over 75% seen once. The material sequenced was unstimulated CD4+ T cells sorted from spleen or lymph node cells, taken before transplant. Receptor source: a human donor who was the organ donor for an intestinal transplant. CDR3s include the opening cysteine and the closing phenylalanine or tryptophan. Fields, in order: J gene, V gene, D gene, clone size, CDR3 DNA, CDR3 protein. A D gene is named only where the DNA matches it firmly. Clone size is given for some rows only: seen once, a few or many times, or a class if the clone is expanded.

J: TRBJ2-7
V: TRBV28
D: .
size: .
DNA: TGTGCCAGCAGTTTAAAGGTGGGCGAGCAGTACTTC
CDR3: CASSLKVGEQYF

J: TRBJ1-3
V: TRBV19
D: .
size: once
DNA: TGTGCCAGTAGTCCCTTTTTAGGGTCCGGAAACACCATATATTTT
CDR3: CASSPFLGSGNTIYF

J: TRBJ1-5
V: TRBV6-6
D: .
size: .
DNA: TGTGCCAGCAGTTACGCAGTCGGGGGGCAGCCCCAGCATTTT
CDR3: CASSYAVGGQPQHF

J: TRBJ1-6
V: TRBV2
D: TRBD1
size: .
DNA: TGTGCCAGCAGTGAAAGGCCCGGACAGGGCGAATATTCACCCCTCCACTTT
CDR3: CASSERPGQGEYSPLHF

J: TRBJ1-5
V: TRBV19
D: TRBD1
size: .
DNA: TGTGCCAGTAGTATACCGGGACAGGGAAATCAGCCCCAGCATTTT
CDR3: CASSIPGQGNQPQHF

J: TRBJ2-2
V: TRBV19
D: .
size: few
DNA: TGTGCCAGTAGTAGGAGAGGGGGGACGAGCACCGGGGAGCTGTTTTTT
CDR3: CASSRRGGTSTGELFF

J: TRBJ2-7
V: TRBV28
D: TRBD1
size: .
DNA: TGTGCCAGCACCGAGGCAGGGGACAGGGCCGAGCAGTACTTC
CDR3: CASTEAGDRAEQYF

J: TRBJ1-6
V: TRBV5-4
D: .
size: .
DNA: TGTGCCAGCAGCTTGACGGGGAGCTCCTATAATTCACCCCTCCACTTT
CDR3: CASSLTGSSYNSPLHF

J: TRBJ1-1
V: TRBV5-1
D: .
size: few
DNA: TGCGCCAGCAGTAGAAGTGGCCAGAACACTGAAGCTTTCTTT
CDR3: CASSRSGQNTEAFF

J: TRBJ2-1
V: TRBV6-1
D: .
size: .
DNA: TGTGCCAGCAGTGATCAAGATGCTAGGAGCTACAATGAGCAGTTCTTC
CDR3: CASSDQDARSYNEQFF